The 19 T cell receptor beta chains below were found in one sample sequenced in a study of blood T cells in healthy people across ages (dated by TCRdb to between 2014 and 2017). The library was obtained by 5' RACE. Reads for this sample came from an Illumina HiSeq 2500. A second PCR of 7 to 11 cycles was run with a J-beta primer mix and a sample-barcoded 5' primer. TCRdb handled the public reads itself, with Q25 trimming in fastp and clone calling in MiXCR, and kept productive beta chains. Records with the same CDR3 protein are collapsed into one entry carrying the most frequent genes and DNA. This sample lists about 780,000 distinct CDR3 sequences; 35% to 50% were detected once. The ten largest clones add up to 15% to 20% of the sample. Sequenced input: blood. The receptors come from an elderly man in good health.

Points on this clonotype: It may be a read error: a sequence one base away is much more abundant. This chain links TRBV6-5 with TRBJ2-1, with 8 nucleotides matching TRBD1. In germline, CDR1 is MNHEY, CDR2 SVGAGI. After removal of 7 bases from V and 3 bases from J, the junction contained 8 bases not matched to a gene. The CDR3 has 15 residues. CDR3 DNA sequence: TGTGCCAGCAACATGGGACAGGTAGTCTACAATGAGCAGTTCTTC. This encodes CASNMGQVVYNEQFF.

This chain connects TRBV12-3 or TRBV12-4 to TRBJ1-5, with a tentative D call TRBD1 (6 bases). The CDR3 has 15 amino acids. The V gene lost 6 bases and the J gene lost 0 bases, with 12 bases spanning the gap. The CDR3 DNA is TGTGCCAGCAGGCCCGGGACAAATAGCAATCAGCCCCAGCATTTT. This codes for CASRPGTNSNQPQHF.

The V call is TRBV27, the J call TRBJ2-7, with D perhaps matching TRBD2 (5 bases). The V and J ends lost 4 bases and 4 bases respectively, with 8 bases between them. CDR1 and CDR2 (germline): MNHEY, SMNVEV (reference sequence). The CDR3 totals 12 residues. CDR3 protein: CASSSWEYEQYF. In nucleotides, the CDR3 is TGTGCCAGCAGTTCGTGGGAGTACGAGCAGTACTTC.

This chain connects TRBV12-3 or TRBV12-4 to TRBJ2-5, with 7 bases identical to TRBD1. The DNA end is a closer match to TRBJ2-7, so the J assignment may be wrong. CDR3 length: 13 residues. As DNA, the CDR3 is TGTGCCAGCAGCAGAGGGGGCGTTGACGAGCAGTACTTC. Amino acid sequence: CASSRGGVDEQYF.

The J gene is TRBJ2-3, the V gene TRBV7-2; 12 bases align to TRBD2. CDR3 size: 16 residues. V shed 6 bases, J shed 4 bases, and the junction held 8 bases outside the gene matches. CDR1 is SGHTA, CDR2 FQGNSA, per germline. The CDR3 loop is CASRDLAGGWADTQYF. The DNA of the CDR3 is TGTGCCAGCAGGGATCTAGCGGGAGGGTGGGCAGATACGCAGTATTTT.

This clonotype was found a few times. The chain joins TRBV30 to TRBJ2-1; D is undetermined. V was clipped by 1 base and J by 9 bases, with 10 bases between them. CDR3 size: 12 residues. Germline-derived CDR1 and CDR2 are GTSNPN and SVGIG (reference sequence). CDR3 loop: CAWSGSPIEQFF. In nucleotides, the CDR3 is TGTGCCTGGAGTGGTTCCCCCATTGAGCAGTTCTTC.

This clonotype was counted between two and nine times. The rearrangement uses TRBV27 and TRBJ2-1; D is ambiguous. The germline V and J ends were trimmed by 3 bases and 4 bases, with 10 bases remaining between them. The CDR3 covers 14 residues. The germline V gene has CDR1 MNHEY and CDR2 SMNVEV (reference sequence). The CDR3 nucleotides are TGTGCCAGCAGTTTGGATTGGCGTTACAATGAGCAGTTCTTC. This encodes CASSLDWRYNEQFF.

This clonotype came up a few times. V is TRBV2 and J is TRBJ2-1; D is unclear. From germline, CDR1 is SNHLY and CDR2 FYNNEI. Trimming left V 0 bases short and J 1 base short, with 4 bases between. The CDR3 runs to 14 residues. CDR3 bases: TGTGCCAGCAGTGAAGCCACATCCTACAATGAGCAGTTCTTC. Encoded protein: CASSEATSYNEQFF.

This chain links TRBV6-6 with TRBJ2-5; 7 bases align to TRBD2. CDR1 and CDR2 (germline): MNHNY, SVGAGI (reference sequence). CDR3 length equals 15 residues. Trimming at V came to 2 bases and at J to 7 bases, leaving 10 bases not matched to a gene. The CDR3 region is CASSYGGRAGGTQYF. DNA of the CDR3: TGTGCCAGCAGTTACGGTGGGAGGGCCGGAGGGACCCAGTACTTC.

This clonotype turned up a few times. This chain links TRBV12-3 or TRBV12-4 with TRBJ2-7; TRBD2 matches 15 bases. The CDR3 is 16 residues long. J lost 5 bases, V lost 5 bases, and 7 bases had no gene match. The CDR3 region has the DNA TGTGCCAGCAGTGATATCGGGACTAGCGGGGGGAACGAGCAGTACTTC. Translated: CASSDIGTSGGNEQYF.

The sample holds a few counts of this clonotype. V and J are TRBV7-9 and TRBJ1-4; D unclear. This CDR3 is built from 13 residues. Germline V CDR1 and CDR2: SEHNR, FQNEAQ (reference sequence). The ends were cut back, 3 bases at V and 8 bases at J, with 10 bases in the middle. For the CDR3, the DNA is TGTGCCAGCAGCTTCCGGACCCAAGAAAAACTGTTTTTT. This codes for CASSFRTQEKLFF.

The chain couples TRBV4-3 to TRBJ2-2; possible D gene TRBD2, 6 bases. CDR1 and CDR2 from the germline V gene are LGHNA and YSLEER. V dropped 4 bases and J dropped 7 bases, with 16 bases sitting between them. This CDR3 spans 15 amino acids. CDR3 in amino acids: CASSLVPGAGGELFF. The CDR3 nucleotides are TGCGCCAGCAGCCTTGTGCCGGGAGCTGGCGGGGAGCTGTTTTTT.

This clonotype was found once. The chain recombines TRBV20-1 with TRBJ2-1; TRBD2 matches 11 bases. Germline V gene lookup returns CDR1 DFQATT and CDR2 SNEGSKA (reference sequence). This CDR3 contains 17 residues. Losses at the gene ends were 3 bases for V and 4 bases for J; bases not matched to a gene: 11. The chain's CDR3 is CSARGGTSGSLYNEQFF. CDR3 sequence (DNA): TGCAGTGCTAGGGGGGGTACTAGCGGGAGTTTGTACAATGAGCAGTTCTTC.

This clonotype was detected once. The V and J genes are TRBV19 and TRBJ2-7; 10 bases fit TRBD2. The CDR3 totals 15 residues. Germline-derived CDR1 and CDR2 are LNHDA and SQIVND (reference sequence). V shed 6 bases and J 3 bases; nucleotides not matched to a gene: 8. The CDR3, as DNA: TGTGCCAGTAGCATTACTAGCGGGATCAACTACGAGCAGTACTTC. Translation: CASSITSGINYEQYF.

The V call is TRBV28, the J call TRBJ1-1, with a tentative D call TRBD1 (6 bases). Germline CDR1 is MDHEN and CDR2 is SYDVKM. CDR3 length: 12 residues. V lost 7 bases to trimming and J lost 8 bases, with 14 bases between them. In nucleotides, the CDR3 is TGTGCCAGCAACAACAGGGCGAGGGAAGCTTTCTTT. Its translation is CASNNRAREAFF.

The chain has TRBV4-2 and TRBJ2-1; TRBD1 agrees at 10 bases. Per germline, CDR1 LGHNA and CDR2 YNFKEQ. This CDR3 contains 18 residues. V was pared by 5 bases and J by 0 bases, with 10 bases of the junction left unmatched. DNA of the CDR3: TGTGCCAGCAGCAAAGGGACAGGGGCCTTAAGCTCCTACAATGAGCAGTTCTTC. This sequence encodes CASSKGTGALSSYNEQFF.

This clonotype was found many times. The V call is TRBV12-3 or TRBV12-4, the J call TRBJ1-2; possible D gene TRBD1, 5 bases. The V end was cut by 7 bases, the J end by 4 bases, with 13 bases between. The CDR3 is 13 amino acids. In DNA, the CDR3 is TGTGCCAGCACCCAGGGACGGTTCTATGGCTACACCTTC. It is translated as CASTQGRFYGYTF.

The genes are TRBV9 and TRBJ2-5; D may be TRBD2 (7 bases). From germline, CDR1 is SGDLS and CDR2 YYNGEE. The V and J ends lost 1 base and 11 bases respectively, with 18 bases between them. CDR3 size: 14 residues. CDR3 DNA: TGTGCCAGCAGCGTAAAAGGGGGGGCAGGGGAGCAGTACTTC. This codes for CASSVKGGAGEQYF.

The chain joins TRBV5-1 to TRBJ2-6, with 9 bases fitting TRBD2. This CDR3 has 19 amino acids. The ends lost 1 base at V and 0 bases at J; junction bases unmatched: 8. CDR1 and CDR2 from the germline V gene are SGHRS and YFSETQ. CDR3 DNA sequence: TGCGCCAGCAGCTTGCAAGCTAGCGGGACCGGCTCTGGGGCCAACGTCCTGACTTTC. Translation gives CASSLQASGTGSGANVLTF.